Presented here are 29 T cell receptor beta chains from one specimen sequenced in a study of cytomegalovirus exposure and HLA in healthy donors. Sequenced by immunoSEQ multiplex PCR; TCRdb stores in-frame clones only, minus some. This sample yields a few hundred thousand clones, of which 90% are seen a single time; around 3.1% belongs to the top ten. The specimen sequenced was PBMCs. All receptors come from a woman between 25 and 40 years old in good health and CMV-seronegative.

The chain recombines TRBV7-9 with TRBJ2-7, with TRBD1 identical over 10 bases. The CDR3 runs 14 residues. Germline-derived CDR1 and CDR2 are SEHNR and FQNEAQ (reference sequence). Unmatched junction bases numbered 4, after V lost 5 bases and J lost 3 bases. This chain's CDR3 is CASSGGQGRYEQYF. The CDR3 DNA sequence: TGTGCCAGCAGCGGGGGACAGGGGCGCTACGAGCAGTACTTC.

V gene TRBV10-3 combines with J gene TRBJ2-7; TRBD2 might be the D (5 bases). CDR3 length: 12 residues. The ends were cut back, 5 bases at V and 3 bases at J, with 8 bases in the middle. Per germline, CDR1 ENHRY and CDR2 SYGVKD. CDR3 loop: CAISSGDYEQYF. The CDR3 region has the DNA TGTGCCATCAGTAGCGGAGACTACGAGCAGTACTTC.

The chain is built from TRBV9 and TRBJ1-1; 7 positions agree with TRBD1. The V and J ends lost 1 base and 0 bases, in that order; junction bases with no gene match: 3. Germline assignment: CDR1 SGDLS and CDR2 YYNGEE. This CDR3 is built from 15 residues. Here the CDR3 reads CASSVRTGLNTEAFF. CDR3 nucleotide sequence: TGTGCCAGCAGCGTAAGGACAGGATTGAACACTGAAGCTTTCTTT. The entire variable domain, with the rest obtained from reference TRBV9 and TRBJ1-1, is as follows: DSGVTQTPKHLITATGQRVTLRCSPRSGDLSVYWYQQSLDQGLQFLIQYYNGEERAKGNILERFSAQQFPDLHSELNLSSLELGDSALYFCASSVRTGLNTEAFFGQGTRLTVV.

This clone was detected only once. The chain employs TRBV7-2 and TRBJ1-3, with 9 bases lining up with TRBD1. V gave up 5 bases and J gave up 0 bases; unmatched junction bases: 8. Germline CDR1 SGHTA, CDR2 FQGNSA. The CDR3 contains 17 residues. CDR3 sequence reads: CASSEDRGPSSGNTIYF. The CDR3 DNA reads TGTGCCAGCAGCGAGGACAGGGGCCCATCCTCTGGAAACACCATATATTTT.

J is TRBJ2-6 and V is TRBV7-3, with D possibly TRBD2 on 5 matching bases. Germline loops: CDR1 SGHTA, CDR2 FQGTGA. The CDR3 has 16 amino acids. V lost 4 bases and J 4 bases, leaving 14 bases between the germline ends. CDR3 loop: CASSYGLAGGANVLTF. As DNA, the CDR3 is TGTGCCAGCAGCTACGGACTGGCAGGCGGGGCCAACGTCCTGACTTTC.

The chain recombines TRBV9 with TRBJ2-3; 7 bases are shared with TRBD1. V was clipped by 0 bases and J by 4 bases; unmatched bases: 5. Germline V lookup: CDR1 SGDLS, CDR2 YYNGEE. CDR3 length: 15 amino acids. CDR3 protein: CASSVVATGSDTQYF. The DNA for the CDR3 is TGTGCCAGCAGCGTAGTGGCGACAGGGTCAGATACGCAGTATTTT.

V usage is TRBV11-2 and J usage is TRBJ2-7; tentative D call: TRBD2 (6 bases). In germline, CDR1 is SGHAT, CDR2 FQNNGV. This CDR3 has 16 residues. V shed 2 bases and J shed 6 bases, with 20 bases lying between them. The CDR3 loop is CASSLPLRLGGSEQYF. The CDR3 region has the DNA TGTGCCAGCAGCTTACCCCTTAGATTGGGGGGTTCCGAGCAGTACTTC.

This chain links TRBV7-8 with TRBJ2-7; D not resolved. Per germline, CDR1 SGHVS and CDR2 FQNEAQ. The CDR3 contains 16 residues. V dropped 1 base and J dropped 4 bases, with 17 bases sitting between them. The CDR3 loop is CASSLGGASWEYEQYF. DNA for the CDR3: TGTGCCAGCAGCTTAGGTGGTGCTTCCTGGGAATACGAGCAGTACTTC. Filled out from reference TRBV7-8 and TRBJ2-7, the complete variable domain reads GAGVSQSPRYKVAKRGQDVALRCDPISGHVSLFWYQQALGQGPEFLTYFQNEAQLDKSGLPSDRFFAERPEGSVSTLKIQRTQQEDSAVYLCASSLGGASWEYEQYFGPGTRLTVT.

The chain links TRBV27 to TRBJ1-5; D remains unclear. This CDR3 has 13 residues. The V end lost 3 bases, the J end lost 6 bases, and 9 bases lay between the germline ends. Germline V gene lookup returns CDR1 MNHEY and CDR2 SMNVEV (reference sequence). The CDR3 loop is CASSLRGTQPQHF. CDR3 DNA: TGTGCCAGCAGTTTGCGGGGTACTCAGCCCCAGCATTTT.

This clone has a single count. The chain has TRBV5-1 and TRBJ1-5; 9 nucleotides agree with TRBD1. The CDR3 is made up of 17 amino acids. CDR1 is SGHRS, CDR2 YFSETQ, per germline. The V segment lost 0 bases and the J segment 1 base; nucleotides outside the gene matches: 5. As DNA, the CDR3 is TGCGCCAGCAGCTTGGGCGATGGACAGGGGAGCAATCAGCCCCAGCATTTT. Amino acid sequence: CASSLGDGQGSNQPQHF.

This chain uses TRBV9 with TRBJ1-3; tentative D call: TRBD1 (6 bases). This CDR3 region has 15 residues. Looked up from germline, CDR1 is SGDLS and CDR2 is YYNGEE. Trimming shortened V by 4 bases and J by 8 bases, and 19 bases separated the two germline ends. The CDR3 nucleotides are TGTGCCAGCAGCCCATTCGGGGGGCGTCAGGACACCATATATTTT. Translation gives CASSPFGGRQDTIYF.

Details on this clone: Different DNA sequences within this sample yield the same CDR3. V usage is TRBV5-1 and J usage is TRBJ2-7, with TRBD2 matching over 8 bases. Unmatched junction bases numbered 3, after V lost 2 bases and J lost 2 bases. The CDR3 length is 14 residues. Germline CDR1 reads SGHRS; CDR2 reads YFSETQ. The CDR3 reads CASSFGGRTYEQYF. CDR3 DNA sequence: TGCGCCAGCAGCTTTGGCGGGAGGACCTACGAGCAGTACTTC.

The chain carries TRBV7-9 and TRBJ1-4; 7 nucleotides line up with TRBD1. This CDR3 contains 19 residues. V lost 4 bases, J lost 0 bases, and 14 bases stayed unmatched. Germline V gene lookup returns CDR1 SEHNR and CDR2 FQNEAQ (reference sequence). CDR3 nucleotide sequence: TGTGCCAGCAGCTCCCGCTTACAGGGGCCCTTTGCAACTAATGAAAAACTGTTTTTT. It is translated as CASSSRLQGPFATNEKLFF.

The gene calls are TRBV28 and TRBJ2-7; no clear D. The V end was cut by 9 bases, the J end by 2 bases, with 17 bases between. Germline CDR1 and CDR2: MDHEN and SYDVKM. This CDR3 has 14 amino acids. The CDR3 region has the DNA TGTGCCAGTCAACCCCCGGAGAGCACCTACGAGCAGTACTTC. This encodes CASQPPESTYEQYF.

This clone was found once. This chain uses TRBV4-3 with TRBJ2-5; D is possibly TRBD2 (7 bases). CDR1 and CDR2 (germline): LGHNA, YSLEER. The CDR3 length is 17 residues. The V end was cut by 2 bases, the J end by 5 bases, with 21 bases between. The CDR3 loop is CASSQYYATEGGETQYF. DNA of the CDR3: TGCGCCAGCAGCCAATACTACGCGACTGAGGGGGGGGAGACCCAGTACTTC.

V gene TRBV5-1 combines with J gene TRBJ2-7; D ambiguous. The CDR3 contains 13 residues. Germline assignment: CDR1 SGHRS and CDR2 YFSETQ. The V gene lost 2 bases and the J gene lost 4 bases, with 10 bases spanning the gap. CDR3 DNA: TGCGCCAGCAGCTTTGGGAAGTTGTACGAGCAGTACTTC. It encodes CASSFGKLYEQYF.

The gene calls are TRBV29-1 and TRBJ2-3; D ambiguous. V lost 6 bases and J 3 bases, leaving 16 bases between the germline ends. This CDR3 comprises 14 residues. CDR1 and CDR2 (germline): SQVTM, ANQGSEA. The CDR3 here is CSVSPLGPTDTQYF. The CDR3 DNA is TGCAGCGTCAGCCCGCTTGGACCGACAGATACGCAGTATTTT.

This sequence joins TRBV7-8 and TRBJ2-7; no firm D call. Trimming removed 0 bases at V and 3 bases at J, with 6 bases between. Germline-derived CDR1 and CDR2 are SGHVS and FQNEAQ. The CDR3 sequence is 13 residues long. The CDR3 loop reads CASSLAGGYEQYF. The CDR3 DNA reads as TGTGCCAGCAGCTTAGCGGGCGGCTACGAGCAGTACTTC.

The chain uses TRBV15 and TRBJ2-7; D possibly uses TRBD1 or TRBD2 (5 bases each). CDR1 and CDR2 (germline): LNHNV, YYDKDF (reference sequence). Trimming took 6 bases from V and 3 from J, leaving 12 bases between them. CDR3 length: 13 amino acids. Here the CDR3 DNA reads TGTGCCACCAGGGCCGGGACCCTCTACGAGCAGTACTTC. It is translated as CATRAGTLYEQYF.

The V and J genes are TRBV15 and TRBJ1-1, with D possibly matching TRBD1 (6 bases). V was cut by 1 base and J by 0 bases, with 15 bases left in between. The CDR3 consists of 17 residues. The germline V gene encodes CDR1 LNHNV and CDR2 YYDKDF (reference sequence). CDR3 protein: CATSRVGAGSLNTEAFF. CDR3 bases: TGTGCCACCAGCAGAGTGGGGGCGGGTTCCCTGAACACTGAAGCTTTCTTT.

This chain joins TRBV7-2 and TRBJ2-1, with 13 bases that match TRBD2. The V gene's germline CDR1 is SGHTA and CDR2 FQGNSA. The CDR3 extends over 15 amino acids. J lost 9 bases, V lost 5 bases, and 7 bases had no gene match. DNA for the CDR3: TGTGCCAGCAGCCCCCGGACTAGCGGGAGTTCTGAGCAGTTCTTC. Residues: CASSPRTSGSSEQFF.

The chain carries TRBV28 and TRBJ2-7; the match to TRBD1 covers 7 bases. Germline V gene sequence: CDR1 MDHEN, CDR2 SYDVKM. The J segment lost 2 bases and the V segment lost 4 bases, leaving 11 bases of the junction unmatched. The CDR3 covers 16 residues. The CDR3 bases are TGTGCCAGCAGTTCCCGCACAGGGGCACTCACCTACGAGCAGTACTTC. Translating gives CASSSRTGALTYEQYF.

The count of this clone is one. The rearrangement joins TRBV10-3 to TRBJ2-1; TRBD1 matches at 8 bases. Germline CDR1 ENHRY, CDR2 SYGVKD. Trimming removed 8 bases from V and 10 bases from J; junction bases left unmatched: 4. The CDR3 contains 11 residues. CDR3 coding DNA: TGTGCCATCGGGGGACAGGAGGAGCAGTTCTTC. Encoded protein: CAIGGQEEQFF.

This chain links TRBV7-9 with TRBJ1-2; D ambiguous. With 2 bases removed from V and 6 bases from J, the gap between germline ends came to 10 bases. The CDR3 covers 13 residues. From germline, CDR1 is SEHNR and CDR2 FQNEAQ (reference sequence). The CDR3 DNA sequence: TGTGCCAGCAGCTTACAAGGAATTGATGGCTACACCTTC. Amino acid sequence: CASSLQGIDGYTF.

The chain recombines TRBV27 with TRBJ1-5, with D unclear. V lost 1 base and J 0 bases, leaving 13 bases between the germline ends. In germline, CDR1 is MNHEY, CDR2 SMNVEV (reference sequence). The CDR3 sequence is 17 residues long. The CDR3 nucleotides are TGTGCCAGCAGTTTATTTCTACCCCCGGATAGCAATCAGCCCCAGCATTTT. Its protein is CASSLFLPPDSNQPQHF.

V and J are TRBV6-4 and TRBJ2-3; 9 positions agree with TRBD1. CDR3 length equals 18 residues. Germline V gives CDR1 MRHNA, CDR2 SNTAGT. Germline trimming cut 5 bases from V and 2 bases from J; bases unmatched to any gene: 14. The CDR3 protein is CASSKTWDRDLNTDTQYF. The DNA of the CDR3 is TGTGCCAGCAGTAAAACCTGGGACAGGGACCTTAACACAGATACGCAGTATTTT.

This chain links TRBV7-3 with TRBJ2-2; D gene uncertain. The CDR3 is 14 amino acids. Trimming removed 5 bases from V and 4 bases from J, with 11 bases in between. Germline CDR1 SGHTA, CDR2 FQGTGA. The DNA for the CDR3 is TGTGCCAGCAGCCTCCTTCGAAGCACCGGGGAGCTGTTTTTT. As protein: CASSLLRSTGELFF.

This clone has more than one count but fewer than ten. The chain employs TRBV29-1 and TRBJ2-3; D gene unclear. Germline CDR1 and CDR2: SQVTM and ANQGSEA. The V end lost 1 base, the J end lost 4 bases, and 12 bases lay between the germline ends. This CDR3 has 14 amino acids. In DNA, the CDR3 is TGCAGCGTTGAAGTAGATATCTTGCCAGATACGCAGTATTTT. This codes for CSVEVDILPDTQYF.

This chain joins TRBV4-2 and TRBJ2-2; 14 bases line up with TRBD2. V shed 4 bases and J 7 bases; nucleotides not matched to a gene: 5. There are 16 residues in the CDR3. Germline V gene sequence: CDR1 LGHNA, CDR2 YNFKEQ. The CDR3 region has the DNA TGTGCCAGCAGCCTAAGACTAGCGGGAGGGGTCGGGGAGCTGTTTTTT. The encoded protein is CASSLRLAGGVGELFF.